This T cell receptor beta chain comes out of a study of T cell repertoires in cytomegalovirus infection. Study as a whole: The public TCR beta signatures pointed to both CMV infection and matching HLA type.

TCRdb used MiXCR to reprocess the reads, holding one entry per CDR3 protein. The table includes some 590,000 distinct CDR3 sequences, just under 40% detected once. The CDR3 contains 15 residues. V dropped 4 bases and J dropped 6; count of bases not matched to a gene: 7. Germline V gives CDR1 LNHDA, CDR2 SQIVND (reference sequence). This clonotype came up a few times. Its matching antigen is unknown. The chain is built from TRBV19 and TRBJ1-5; TRBD1 matches at 9 bases. The sequences come from cultured PBMCs, collected from culture after CMV antigen stimulation. The source of this sequence is a human donor in good health (CMV status not recorded). Some clones in this sample may be carry-over from other donors' samples. This CDR3 is CASSTEDRGFQPQHF. The CDR3 DNA sequence: TGTGCCAGTAGTACTGAGGACAGGGGTTTTCAGCCCCAGCATTTT.